Listed here are 17 T cell receptor beta chains from one sample, sequenced in a study of blood T cell repertoires in COVID-19. Profiling relied on immunoSEQ multiplex PCR, and the TCRdb table lists in-frame clones only, not all of them. The table shows some 59,000 clones, with 80% to 85% occurring only once. The sequenced sample consisted of peripheral blood. Receptors originate from a man aged 25-45 years with COVID-19, enrolled during active disease.

This chain joins TRBV5-6 and TRBJ2-6, with TRBD1 identical over 10 bases. The CDR3 is 17 residues long. The trim removed 5 bases at V and 4 bases at J, leaving 9 bases unmatched. Germline values: CDR1 SGHDT, CDR2 YYEEEE. The CDR3 region is CASSWGDRGYGANVLTF. The CDR3 region has the DNA TGTGCCAGCAGTTGGGGGGACAGGGGATACGGGGCCAACGTCCTGACTTTC. The full variable domain, with the rest looked up from reference TRBV5-6 and TRBJ2-6, is DAGVTQSPTHLIKTRGQQVTLRCSPKSGHDTVSWYQQALGQGPQFIFQYYEEEERQRGNFPDRFSGHQFPNYSSELNVNALLLGDSALYLCASSWGDRGYGANVLTFGAGSRLTVL.

V and J are TRBV3-1 (or the pseudogene TRBV3-2) and TRBJ1-3; D uncertain. Germline V gene lookup returns CDR1 LGHDT and CDR2 YNNKEL (reference sequence). The CDR3 length is 17 residues. V was pared by 2 bases and J by 0 bases, with 14 bases between. The CDR3 coding sequence is TGTGCCAGCAGCCAATCTTCCGGGAGATTCTCTGGAAACACCATATATTTT. Translating it yields CASSQSSGRFSGNTIYF.

The rearrangement links TRBV5-6 to TRBJ1-6, with 8 positions matching TRBD1. Germline lookup yields CDR1 SGHDT and CDR2 YYEEEE. V shed 0 bases and J 6 bases; nucleotides not matched to a gene: 2. The CDR3 has 15 residues. The CDR3, as DNA: TGTGCCAGCAGCTTGGGGACAGGGATTAATTCACCCCTCCACTTT. Translation gives CASSLGTGINSPLHF. The entire variable domain, with the rest obtained from reference TRBV5-6 and TRBJ1-6, is as follows: DAGVTQSPTHLIKTRGQQVTLRCSPKSGHDTVSWYQQALGQGPQFIFQYYEEEERQRGNFPDRFSGHQFPNYSSELNVNALLLGDSALYLCASSLGTGINSPLHFGNGTRLTVT.

The genes are TRBV11-3 and TRBJ2-5; tentatively, D is TRBD2 (6 bases). Germline V gives CDR1 SGHNT, CDR2 YENEEA. CDR3 size: 15 residues. Trimming shortened V by 7 bases and J by 0 bases, and 15 bases separated the two germline ends. In DNA, the CDR3 is TGTGCCAGCACCTCTGGGGGGATGTACCAAGAGACCCAGTACTTC. It specifies CASTSGGMYQETQYF.

CDR3 in DNA: TGCGCCAGCAGCTTCGACAGGAGCTCCTACGAGCAGTACTTC. Translated, it gives CASSFDRSSYEQYF. This sequence joins TRBV5-1 and TRBJ2-7, with TRBD1 as a possible D gene (6 bases). The CDR3 has 14 amino acids. V was clipped by 2 bases and J by 0 bases, with 9 bases between them. Germline V gene data show CDR1 as SGHRS and CDR2 as YFSETQ. Based on the CDR3 plus reference TRBV5-1 and TRBJ2-7, the full variable domain is KAGVTQTPRYLIKTRGQQVTLSCSPISGHRSVSWYQQTPGQGLQFLFEYFSETQRNKGNFPGRFSGRQFSNSRSEMNVSTLELGDSALYLCASSFDRSSYEQYFGPGTRLTVT.

In its sample, this clone was seen once. The genes are TRBV19 and TRBJ1-5; D perhaps matches TRBD1 (5 bases). Trimming removed 1 base from V and 6 bases from J, with 10 bases in between. The CDR3 sequence is 14 residues long. CDR1 is LNHDA, CDR2 SQIVND, per germline (reference sequence). This chain's CDR3 is CASSIAQGGQPQHF. The DNA of the CDR3 is TGTGCCAGTAGTATAGCTCAGGGTGGTCAGCCCCAGCATTTT. Based on the CDR3 plus reference TRBV19 and TRBJ1-5, the full variable domain is DGGITQSPKYLFRKEGQNVTLSCEQNLNHDAMYWYRQDPGQGLRLIYYSQIVNDFQKGDIAEGYSVSREKKESFPLTVTSAQKNPTAFYLCASSIAQGGQPQHFGDGTRLSIL.

This clone was seen more than once but under ten times. The chain has TRBV10-2 and TRBJ1-5; 8 bases are a match to TRBD1. The CDR3 totals 16 residues. With V trimmed by 0 bases and J by 5 bases, 6 bases remained unmatched. The germline V gene encodes CDR1 WSHSY and CDR2 SAAADI. The CDR3 DNA reads as TGCGCCAGCAGTGAGTCACGTCAGGGGGCCCATCAGCCCCAGCATTTT. Protein product: CASSESRQGAHQPQHF.

The J gene is TRBJ2-5, the V gene TRBV5-1; D possibly corresponds to TRBD1 (5 bases). V was cut by 2 bases and J by 2 bases, with 13 bases left in between. CDR1 SGHRS and CDR2 YFSETQ come from the germline V gene. The CDR3 runs to 15 residues. Here the CDR3 DNA reads TGCGCCAGCAGCTTCCAGGGTAATACTCAAGAGACCCAGTACTTC. As protein: CASSFQGNTQETQYF.

The chain combines TRBV4-1 with TRBJ2-1; unclear D gene. CDR1 and CDR2 (germline): MGHRA, YSYEKL. V dropped 1 base and J dropped 1 base, with 8 bases sitting between them. The CDR3 consists of 15 residues. For the CDR3, the DNA is TGCGCCAGCAGCCAAGTCTACGGTTCCTACAATGAGCAGTTCTTC. Translating gives CASSQVYGSYNEQFF.

The rearrangement uses TRBV6-5 and TRBJ2-1, with 7 bases matching TRBD2. Looked up from germline, CDR1 is MNHEY and CDR2 is SVGAGI. The CDR3 totals 16 residues. Trimming at V came to 0 bases and at J to 8 bases, leaving 10 bases not matched to a gene. The CDR3 sequence is CASSYSGGGTNDEQFF. CDR3 in DNA: TGTGCCAGCAGTTACTCGGGTGGGGGGACTAACGATGAGCAGTTCTTC.

The chain couples TRBV29-1 to TRBJ1-1; D gene uncertain. CDR1 is SQVTM and CDR2 is ANQGSEA in the germline V gene. Trimming removed 1 base at V and 1 base at J, with 4 bases between. The CDR3 loop spans 12 amino acids. This CDR3 is CSVEGANTEAFF. In nucleotides, the CDR3 is TGCAGCGTTGAAGGAGCGAACACTGAAGCTTTCTTT.

The gene calls are TRBV7-2 and TRBJ1-3; no reliable D call. The ends were cut back, 5 bases at V and 1 base at J, with 9 bases in the middle. The length of the CDR3 is 14 residues. In germline, CDR1 is SGHTA, CDR2 FQGNSA. CDR3 bases: TGTGCCAGCAGCGTAGGAGGATCTGGAAACACCATATATTTT. Translated, it gives CASSVGGSGNTIYF. Supplemented by reference TRBV7-2 and TRBJ1-3, the full variable domain reads GAGVSQSPSNKVTEKGKDVELRCDPISGHTALYWYRQSLGQGLEFLIYFQGNSAPDKSGLPSDRFSAERTGGSVSTLTIQRTQQEDSAVYLCASSVGGSGNTIYFGEGSWLTVV.

V and J are TRBV4-3 and TRBJ1-3; D is uncertain. The germline V gene has CDR1 LGHNA and CDR2 YSLEER. This CDR3 spans 14 amino acids. V gave up 0 bases and J gave up 13 bases, with 16 bases separating them. In DNA form, the CDR3 reads TGCGCCAGCAGCCAAGATCTGACGGCAGGTGTAATATATTTT. It is translated as CASSQDLTAGVIYF.

The gene calls are TRBV28 and TRBJ1-2; 10 bases are shared with TRBD1. In germline, CDR1 is MDHEN, CDR2 SYDVKM. V gave up 5 bases and J gave up 8 bases; unmatched junction bases: 5. The CDR3 is 13 amino acids. The CDR3 loop reads CASSLDRGRGYTF. The CDR3 DNA reads as TGTGCCAGCAGTCTCGACAGGGGGCGAGGCTACACCTTC.

This clone has just a few counts. V gene TRBV7-2 combines with J gene TRBJ2-1, with TRBD2 matching 10 bases. Germline values: CDR1 SGHTA, CDR2 FQGNSA. V shed 4 bases and J 11 bases; nucleotides not matched to a gene: 5. This CDR3 has 13 amino acids. In DNA, the CDR3 is TGTGCCAGCAGCTCGACTAGCGGGTTTAAGCAGTTCTTC. It translates to CASSSTSGFKQFF. The full variable domain, completed using reference TRBV7-2 and TRBJ2-1, is GAGVSQSPSNKVTEKGKDVELRCDPISGHTALYWYRQSLGQGLEFLIYFQGNSAPDKSGLPSDRFSAERTGGSVSTLTIQRTQQEDSAVYLCASSSTSGFKQFFGPGTRLTVL.

The genes are TRBV11-1 and TRBJ1-1; perhaps TRBD1 as D (5 bases). This CDR3 comprises 14 residues. Germline values: CDR1 SGHAT, CDR2 FQDESV (reference sequence). The V gene lost 8 bases and the J gene lost 5 bases, with 18 bases spanning the gap. The CDR3 here is CASALRRGGTEAFF. In nucleotides, the CDR3 is TGTGCCAGCGCCCTCCGGAGGGGTGGGACTGAAGCTTTCTTT.

This clone was recorded a few times. This chain uses TRBV19 with TRBJ1-1; 12 positions match TRBD1. CDR3 length: 16 residues. Germline lookup yields CDR1 LNHDA and CDR2 SQIVND (reference sequence). J lost 5 bases, V lost 4 bases, and 8 bases had no gene match. CDR3 in amino acids: CASSKGTGGAWTEAFF. Here the CDR3 DNA reads TGTGCCAGTAGTAAAGGGACAGGGGGCGCCTGGACTGAAGCTTTCTTT.